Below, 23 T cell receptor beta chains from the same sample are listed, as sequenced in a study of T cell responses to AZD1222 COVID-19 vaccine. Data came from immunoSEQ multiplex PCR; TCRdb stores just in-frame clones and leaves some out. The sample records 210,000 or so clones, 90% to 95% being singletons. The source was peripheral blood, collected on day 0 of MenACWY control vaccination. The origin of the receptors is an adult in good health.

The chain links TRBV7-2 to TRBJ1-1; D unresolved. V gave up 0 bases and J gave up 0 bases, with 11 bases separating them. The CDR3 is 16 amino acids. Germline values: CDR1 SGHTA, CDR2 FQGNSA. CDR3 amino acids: CASSLALQRMNTEAFF. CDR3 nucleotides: TGTGCCAGCAGCTTAGCATTACAGAGAATGAACACTGAAGCTTTCTTT.

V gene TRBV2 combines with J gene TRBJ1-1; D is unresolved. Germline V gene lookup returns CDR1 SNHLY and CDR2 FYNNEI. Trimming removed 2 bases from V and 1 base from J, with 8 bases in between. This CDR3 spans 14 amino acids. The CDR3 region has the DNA TGTGCCAGCAGTGAACTGGGCGGGAACACTGAAGCTTTCTTT. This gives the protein CASSELGGNTEAFF. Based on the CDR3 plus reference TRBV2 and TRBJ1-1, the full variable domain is EPEVTQTPSHQVTQMGQEVILRCVPISNHLYFYWYRQILGQKVEFLVSFYNNEISEKSEIFDDQFSVERPDGSNFTLKIRSTKLEDSAMYFCASSELGGNTEAFFGQGTRLTVV.

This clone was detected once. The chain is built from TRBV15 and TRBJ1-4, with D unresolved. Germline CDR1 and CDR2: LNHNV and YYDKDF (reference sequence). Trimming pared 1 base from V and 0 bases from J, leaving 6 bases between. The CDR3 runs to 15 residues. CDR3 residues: CATSRASATNEKLFF. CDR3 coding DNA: TGTGCCACCAGCAGAGCGAGTGCAACTAATGAAAAACTGTTTTTT.

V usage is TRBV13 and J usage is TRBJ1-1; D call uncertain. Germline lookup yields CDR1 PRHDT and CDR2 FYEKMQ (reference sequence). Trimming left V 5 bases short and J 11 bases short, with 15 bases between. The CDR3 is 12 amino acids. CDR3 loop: CASSLRTGLAFF. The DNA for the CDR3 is TGTGCCAGCAGCCTCAGGACCGGCCTTGCTTTCTTT.

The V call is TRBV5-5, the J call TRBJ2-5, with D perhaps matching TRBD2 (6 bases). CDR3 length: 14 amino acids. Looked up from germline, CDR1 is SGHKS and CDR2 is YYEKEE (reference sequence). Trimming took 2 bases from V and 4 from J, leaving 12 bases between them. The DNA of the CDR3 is TGTGCCAGCAGCTTCGCCCAGGGAGGAGAGACCCAGTACTTC. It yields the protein CASSFAQGGETQYF.

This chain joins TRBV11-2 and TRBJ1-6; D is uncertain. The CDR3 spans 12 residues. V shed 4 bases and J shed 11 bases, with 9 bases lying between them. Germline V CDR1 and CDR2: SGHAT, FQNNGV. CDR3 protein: CASSSAKTPLHF. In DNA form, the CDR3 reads TGTGCCAGCAGCTCCGCTAAAACACCCCTCCACTTT.

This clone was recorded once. CDR3 amino acids: CASSQGLGGNTEAFF. The CDR3 DNA reads as TGTGCCAGCAGCCAAGGCCTTGGAGGGAACACTGAAGCTTTCTTT. The chain has TRBV4-2 and TRBJ1-1, with D unclear. Germline V gene sequence: CDR1 LGHNA, CDR2 YNFKEQ. The CDR3 has 15 amino acids. Trimming pared 1 base from V and 1 base from J, leaving 10 bases between.

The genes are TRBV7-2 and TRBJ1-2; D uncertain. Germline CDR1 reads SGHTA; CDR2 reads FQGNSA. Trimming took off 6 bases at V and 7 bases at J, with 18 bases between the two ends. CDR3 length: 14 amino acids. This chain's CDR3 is CASSFGRRSGGYTF. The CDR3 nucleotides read TGTGCCAGCAGTTTTGGCCGGAGGAGTGGTGGCTACACCTTC.

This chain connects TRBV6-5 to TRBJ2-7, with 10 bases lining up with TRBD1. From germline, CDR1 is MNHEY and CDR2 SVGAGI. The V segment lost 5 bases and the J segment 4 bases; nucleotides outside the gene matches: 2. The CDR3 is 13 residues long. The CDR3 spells CASSRDRGYEQYF. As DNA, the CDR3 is TGTGCCAGCAGTCGGGACAGGGGATACGAGCAGTACTTC.

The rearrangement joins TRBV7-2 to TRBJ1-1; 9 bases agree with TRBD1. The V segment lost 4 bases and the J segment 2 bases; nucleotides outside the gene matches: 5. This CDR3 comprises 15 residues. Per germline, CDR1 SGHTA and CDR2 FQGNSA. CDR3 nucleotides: TGTGCCAGCAGCTCCCGGACAGGGGTTAACACTGAAGCTTTCTTT. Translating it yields CASSSRTGVNTEAFF. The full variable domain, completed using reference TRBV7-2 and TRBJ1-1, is GAGVSQSPSNKVTEKGKDVELRCDPISGHTALYWYRQSLGQGLEFLIYFQGNSAPDKSGLPSDRFSAERTGGSVSTLTIQRTQQEDSAVYLCASSSRTGVNTEAFFGQGTRLTVV.

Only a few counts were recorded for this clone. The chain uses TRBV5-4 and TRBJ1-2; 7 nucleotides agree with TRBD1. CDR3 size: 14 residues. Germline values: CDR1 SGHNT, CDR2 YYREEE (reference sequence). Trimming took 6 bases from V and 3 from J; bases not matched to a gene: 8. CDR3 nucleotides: TGTGCCAGCAAAAACAGGGGACGTGACTATGGCTACACCTTC. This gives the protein CASKNRGRDYGYTF.

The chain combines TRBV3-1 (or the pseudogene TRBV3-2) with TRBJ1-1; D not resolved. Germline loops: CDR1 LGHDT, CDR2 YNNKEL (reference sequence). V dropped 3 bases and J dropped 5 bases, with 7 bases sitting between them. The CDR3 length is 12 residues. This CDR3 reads CASSHTLTEAFF. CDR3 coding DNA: TGTGCCAGCAGCCACACATTAACTGAAGCTTTCTTT.

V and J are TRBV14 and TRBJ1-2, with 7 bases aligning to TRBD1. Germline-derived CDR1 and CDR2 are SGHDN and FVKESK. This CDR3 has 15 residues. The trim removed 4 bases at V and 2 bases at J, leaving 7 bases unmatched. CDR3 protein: CASSPQTGWNYGYTF. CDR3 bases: TGTGCCAGCAGCCCCCAGACAGGGTGGAACTATGGCTACACCTTC.

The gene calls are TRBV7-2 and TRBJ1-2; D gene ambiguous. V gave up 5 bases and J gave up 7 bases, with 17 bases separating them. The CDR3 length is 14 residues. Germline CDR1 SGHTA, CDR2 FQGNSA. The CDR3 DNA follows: TGTGCCAGCAGCCCCCCGGGAGGTAGAGGTGGCTACACCTTC. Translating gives CASSPPGGRGGYTF.

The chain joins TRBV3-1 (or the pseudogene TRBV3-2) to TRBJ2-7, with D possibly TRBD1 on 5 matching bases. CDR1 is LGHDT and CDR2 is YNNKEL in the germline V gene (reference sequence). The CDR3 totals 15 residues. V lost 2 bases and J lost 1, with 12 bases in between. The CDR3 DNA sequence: TGTGCCAGCAGCCAACGCAGGGAAGTTTCCTACGAGCAGTACTTC. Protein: CASSQRREVSYEQYF.

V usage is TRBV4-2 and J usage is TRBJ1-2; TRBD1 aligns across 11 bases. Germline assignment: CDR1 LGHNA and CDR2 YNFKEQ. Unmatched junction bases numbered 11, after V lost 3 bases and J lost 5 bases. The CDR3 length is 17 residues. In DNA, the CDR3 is TGTGCCAGCAGCCACCTAACCGGGACAGGGGGAGGGTATGGCTACACCTTC. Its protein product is CASSHLTGTGGGYGYTF.

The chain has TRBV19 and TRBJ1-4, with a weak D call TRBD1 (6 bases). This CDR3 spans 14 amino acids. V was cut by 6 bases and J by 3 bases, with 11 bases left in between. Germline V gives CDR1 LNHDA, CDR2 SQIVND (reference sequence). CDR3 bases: TGTGCCAGTAGCCCACAGGGTTCTAATGAAAAACTGTTTTTT. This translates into CASSPQGSNEKLFF.

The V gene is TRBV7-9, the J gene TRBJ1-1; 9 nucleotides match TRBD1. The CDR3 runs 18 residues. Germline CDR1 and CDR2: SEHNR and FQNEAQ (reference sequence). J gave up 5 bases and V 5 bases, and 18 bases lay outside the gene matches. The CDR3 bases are TGTGCCAGCAGCCCCTCGGGAACCCTACAGGGGGCGAGAACTGAAGCTTTCTTT. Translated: CASSPSGTLQGARTEAFF.

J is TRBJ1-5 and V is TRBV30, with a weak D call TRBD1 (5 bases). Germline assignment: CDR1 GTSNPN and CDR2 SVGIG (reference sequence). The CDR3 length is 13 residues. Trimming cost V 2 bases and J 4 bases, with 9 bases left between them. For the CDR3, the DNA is TGTGCCTGGAGTCCGGGGGTTAATCAGCCCCAGCATTTT. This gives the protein CAWSPGVNQPQHF.

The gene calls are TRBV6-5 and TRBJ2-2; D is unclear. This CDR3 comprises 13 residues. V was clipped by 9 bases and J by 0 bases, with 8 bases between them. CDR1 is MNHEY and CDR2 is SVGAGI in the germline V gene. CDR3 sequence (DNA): TGTGCCAGTAGGGCGCCGAACACCGGGGAGCTGTTTTTT. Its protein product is CASRAPNTGELFF.

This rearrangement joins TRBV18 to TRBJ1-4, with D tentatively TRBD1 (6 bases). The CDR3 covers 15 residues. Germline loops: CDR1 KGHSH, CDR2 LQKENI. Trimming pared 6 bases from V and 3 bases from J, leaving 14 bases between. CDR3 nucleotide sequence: TGTGCCAGCTCTTTCGGACAGCAGCCTAATGAAAAACTGTTTTTT. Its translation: CASSFGQQPNEKLFF. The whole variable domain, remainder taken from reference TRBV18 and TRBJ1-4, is NAGVMQNPRHLVRRRGQEARLRCSPMKGHSHVYWYRQLPEEGLKFMVYLQKENIIDESGMPKERFSAEFPKEGPSILRIQQVVRGDSAAYFCASSFGQQPNEKLFFGSGTQLSVL.

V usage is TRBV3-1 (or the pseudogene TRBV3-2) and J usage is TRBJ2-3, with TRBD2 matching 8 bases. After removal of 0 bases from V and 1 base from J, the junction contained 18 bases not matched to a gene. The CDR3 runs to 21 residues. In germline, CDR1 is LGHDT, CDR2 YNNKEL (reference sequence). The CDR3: CASSQDRPGPGGGGRTDTQYF. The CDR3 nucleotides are TGTGCCAGCAGCCAAGATCGCCCGGGCCCGGGAGGCGGGGGGCGCACAGATACGCAGTATTTT.

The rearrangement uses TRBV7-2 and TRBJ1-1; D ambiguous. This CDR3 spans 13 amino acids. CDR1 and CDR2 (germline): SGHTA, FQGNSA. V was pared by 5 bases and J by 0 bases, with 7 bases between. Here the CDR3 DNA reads TGTGCCAGCAGCCCGAGGTTGAACACTGAAGCTTTCTTT. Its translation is CASSPRLNTEAFF.